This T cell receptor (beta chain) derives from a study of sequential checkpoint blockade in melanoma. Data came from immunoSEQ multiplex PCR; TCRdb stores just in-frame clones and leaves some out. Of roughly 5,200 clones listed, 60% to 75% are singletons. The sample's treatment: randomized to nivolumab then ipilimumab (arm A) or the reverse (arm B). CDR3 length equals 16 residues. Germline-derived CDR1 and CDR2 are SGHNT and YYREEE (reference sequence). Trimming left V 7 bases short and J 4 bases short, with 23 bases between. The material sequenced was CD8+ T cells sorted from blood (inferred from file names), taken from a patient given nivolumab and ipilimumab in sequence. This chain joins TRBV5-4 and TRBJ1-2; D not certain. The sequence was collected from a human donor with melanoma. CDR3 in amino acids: CASYLRLPGKTYGYTF. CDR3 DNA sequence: TGTGCCAGCTATCTGCGCTTACCAGGAAAGACCTATGGCTACACCTTC.